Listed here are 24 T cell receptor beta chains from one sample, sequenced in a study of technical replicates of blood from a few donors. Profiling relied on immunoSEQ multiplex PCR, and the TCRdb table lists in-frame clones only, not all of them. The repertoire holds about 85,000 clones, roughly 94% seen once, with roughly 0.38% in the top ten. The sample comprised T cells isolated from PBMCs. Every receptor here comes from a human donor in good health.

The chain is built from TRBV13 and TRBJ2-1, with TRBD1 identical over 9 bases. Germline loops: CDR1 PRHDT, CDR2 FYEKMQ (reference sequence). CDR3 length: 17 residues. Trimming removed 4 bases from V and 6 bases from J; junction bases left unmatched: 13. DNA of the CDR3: TGTGCCAGCAGCTACACGCATACAGGGGGCTTGAGCAATGAGCAGTTCTTC. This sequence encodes CASSYTHTGGLSNEQFF.

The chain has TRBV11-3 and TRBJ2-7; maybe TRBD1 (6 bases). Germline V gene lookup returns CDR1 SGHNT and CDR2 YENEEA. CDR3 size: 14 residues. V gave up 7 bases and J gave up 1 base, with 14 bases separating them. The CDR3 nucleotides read TGTGCCAGCACCCTATACAGGGATTCCTACGAGCAGTACTTC. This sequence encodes CASTLYRDSYEQYF.

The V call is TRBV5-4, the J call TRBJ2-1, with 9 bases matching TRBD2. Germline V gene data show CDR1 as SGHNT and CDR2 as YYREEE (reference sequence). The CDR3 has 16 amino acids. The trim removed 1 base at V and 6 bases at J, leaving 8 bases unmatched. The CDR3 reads CASSLRIAGVSNEQFF. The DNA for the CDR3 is TGTGCCAGCAGCTTGCGGATAGCGGGAGTGAGCAATGAGCAGTTCTTC.

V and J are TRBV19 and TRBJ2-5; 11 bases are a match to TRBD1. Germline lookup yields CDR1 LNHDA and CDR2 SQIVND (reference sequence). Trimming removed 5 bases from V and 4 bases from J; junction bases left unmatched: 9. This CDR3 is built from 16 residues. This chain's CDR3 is CASSPTGTGGIETQYF. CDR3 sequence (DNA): TGTGCCAGTAGTCCTACCGGGACAGGGGGGATAGAGACCCAGTACTTC. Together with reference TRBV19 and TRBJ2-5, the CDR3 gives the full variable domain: DGGITQSPKYLFRKEGQNVTLSCEQNLNHDAMYWYRQDPGQGLRLIYYSQIVNDFQKGDIAEGYSVSREKKESFPLTVTSAQKNPTAFYLCASSPTGTGGIETQYFGPGTRLLVL.

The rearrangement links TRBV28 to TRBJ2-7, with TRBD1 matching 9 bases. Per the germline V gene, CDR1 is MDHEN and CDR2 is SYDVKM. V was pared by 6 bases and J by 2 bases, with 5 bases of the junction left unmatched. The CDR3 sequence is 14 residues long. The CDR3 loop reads CASRGTGLAYEQYF. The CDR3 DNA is TGTGCCAGCAGGGGGACAGGGCTAGCCTACGAGCAGTACTTC.

The chain's CDR3 is CASSPRGEGDTEAFF. In DNA, the CDR3 is TGTGCCAGCTCACCACGGGGGGAAGGGGACACTGAAGCTTTCTTT. This chain uses TRBV18 with TRBJ1-1, with D possibly TRBD1 on 5 matching bases. The CDR3 length is 15 residues. V was clipped by 1 base and J by 3 bases, with 12 bases between them. The V gene's germline CDR1 is KGHSH and CDR2 LQKENI.

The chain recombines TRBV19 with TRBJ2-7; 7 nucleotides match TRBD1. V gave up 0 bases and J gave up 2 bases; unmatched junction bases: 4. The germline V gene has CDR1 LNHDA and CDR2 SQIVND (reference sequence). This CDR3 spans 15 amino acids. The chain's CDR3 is CASSIDQGQTYEQYF. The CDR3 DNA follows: TGTGCCAGTAGTATAGACCAGGGACAGACCTACGAGCAGTACTTC.

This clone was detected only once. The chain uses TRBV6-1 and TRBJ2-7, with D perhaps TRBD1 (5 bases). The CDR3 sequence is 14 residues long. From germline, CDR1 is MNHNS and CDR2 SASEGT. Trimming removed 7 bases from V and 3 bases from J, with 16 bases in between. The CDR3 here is CASIPDIIGYEQYF. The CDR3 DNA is TGTGCCAGCATTCCGGACATCATTGGCTACGAGCAGTACTTC.

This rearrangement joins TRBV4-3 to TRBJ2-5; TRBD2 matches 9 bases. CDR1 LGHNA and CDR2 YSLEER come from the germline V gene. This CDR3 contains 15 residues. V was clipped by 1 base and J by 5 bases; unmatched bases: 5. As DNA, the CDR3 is TGCGCCAGCAGCCAAGGGGGCGGGAGGGCCGAGACCCAGTACTTC. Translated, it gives CASSQGGGRAETQYF.

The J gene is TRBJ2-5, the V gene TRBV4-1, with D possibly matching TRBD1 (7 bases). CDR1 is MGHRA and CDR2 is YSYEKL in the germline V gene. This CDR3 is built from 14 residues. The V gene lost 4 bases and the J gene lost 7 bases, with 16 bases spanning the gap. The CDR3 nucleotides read TGCGCCAGCAGCCCTTCAGGGGGAGCGGGGACCCAGTACTTC. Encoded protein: CASSPSGGAGTQYF.

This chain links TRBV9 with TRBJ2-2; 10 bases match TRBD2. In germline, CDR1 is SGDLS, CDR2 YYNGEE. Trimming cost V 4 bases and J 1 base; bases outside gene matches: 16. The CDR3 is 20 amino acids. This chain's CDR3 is CASSPVLNGASGRNTGELFF. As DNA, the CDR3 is TGTGCCAGCAGCCCCGTCTTAAACGGGGCTAGCGGGAGGAACACCGGGGAGCTGTTTTTT.

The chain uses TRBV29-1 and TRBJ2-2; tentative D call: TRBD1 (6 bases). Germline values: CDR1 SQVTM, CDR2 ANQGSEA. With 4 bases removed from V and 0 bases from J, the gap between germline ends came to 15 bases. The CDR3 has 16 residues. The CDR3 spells CSVGGTGPSNTGELFF. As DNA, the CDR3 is TGCAGCGTTGGGGGAACAGGGCCGTCGAACACCGGGGAGCTGTTTTTT.

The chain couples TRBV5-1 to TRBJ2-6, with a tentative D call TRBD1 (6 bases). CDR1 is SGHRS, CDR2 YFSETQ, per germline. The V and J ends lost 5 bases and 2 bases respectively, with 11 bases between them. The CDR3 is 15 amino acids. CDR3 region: CASRNRATGANVLTF. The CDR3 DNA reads TGCGCCAGCAGAAACAGGGCCACTGGGGCCAACGTCCTGACTTTC.

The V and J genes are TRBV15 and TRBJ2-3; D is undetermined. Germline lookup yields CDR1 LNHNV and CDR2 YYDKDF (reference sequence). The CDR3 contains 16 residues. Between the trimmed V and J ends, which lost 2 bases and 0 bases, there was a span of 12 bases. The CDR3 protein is CATSRQVQPSTDTQYF. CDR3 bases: TGTGCCACCAGCAGACAGGTACAGCCTAGCACAGATACGCAGTATTTT.

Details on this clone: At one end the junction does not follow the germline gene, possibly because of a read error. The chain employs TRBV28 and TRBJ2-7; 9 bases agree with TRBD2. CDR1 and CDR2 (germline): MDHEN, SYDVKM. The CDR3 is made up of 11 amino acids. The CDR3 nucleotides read TGTGCCAGCAGTTTTAGCGGGAGCTGGGACTTC. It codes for CASSFSGSWDF.

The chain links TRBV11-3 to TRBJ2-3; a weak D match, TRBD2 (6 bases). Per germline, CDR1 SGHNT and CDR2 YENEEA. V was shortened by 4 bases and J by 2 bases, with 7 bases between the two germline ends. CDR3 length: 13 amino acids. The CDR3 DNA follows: TGTGCCAGCAGCTGGACTACCACAGATACGCAGTATTTT. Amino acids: CASSWTTTDTQYF.

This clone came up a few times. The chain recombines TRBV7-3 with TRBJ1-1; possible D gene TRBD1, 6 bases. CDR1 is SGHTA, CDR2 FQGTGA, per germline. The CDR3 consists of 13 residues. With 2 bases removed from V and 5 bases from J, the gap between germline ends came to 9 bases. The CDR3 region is CASSLVQGTEAFF. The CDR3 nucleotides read TGTGCCAGCAGCTTAGTACAGGGAACTGAAGCTTTCTTT.

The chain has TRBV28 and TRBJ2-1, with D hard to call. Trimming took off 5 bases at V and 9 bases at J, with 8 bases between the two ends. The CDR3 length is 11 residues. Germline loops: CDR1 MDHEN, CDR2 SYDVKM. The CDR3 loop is CASSPSSEQFF. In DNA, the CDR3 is TGTGCCAGCAGTCCCTCGAGTGAGCAGTTCTTC. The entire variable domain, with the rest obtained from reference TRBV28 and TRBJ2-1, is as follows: DVKVTQSSRYLVKRTGEKVFLECVQDMDHENMFWYRQDPGLGLRLIYFSYDVKMKEKGDIPEGYSVSREKKERFSLILESASTNQTSMYLCASSPSSEQFFGPGTRLTVL.

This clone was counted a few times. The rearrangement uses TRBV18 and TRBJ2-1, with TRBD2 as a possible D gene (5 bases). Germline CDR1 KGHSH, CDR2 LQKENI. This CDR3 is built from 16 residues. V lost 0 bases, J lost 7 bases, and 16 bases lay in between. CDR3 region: CASSPPYTDSGNEQFF. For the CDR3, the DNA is TGTGCCAGCTCACCACCGTATACAGATTCGGGGAATGAGCAGTTCTTC.

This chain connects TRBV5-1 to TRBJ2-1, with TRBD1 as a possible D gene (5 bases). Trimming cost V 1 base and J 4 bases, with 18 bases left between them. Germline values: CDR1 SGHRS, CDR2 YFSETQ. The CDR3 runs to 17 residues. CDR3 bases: TGCGCCAGCAGCTTGTGGGGCCGGGCAGGAGCTTACAATGAGCAGTTCTTC. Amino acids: CASSLWGRAGAYNEQFF.

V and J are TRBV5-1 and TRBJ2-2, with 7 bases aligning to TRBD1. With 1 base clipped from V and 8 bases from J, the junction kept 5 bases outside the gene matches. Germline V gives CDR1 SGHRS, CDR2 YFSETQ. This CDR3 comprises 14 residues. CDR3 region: CASSLRQGEGELFF. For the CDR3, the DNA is TGCGCCAGCAGCTTGCGACAGGGAGAAGGGGAGCTGTTTTTT.

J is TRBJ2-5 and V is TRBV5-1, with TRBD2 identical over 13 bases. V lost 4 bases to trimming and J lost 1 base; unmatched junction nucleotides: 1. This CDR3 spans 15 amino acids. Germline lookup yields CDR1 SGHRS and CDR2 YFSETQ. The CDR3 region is CASSGTSGAQETQYF. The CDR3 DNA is TGCGCCAGCAGCGGGACTAGCGGGGCCCAAGAGACCCAGTACTTC.

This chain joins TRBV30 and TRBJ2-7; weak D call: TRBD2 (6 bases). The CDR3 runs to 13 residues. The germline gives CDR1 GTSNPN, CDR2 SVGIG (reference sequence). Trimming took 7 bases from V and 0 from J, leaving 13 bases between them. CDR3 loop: CASRDSSSYEQYF. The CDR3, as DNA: TGTGCCTCTCGGGACTCTAGCTCCTACGAGCAGTACTTC.

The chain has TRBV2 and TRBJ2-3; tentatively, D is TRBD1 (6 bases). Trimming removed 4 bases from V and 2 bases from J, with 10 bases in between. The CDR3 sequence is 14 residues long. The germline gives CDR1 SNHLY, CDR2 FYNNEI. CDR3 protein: CASSAGHNTDTQYF. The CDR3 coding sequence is TGTGCCAGCAGTGCGGGACACAACACAGATACGCAGTATTTT.